Below, 23 T cell receptor beta chains from the same sample are listed, as sequenced in a study of blood T cells in healthy people across ages. Primed by a sample-barcoded 5' primer and a J-beta primer mix, a second PCR proceeded for about 6 to 12 cycles. TCRdb redid the calling of the 5' RACE reads with MiXCR, one entry per CDR3 protein. The table has about 1.8 million distinct CDR3 sequences, roughly 50% seen once; the top ten hold more than 2%. The source material was blood. All receptors come from a woman aged 40 to 55 in good health.

The CDR3 bases are TGCAGCGTCGAAACAGACTACGAGCAGTACTTC. Encoded protein: CSVETDYEQYF. The chain has TRBV29-1 and TRBJ2-5; D unresolved. The DNA end lines up better with TRBJ2-7; the J call may be wrong. The CDR3 runs to 11 residues. Germline CDR1 and CDR2: SQVTM and ANQGSEA.

This clonotype was seen a few times. This rearrangement joins TRBV7-2 to TRBJ1-5; D possibly corresponds to TRBD1 (6 bases). Germline V gene lookup returns CDR1 SGHTA and CDR2 FQGNSA. V was clipped by 6 bases and J by 3 bases, with 18 bases between them. The CDR3 contains 16 residues. Here the CDR3 reads CASSDVRRGINQPQHF. CDR3 sequence (DNA): TGTGCCAGCAGTGATGTCCGCAGGGGAATCAATCAGCCCCAGCATTTT.

The chain couples TRBV28 to TRBJ2-4, with D unclear. In germline, CDR1 is MDHEN, CDR2 SYDVKM. The CDR3 runs to 15 residues. Trimming removed 7 bases at V and 0 bases at J, with 13 bases between. The CDR3: CASTLGVPAKNIQYF. The CDR3 DNA reads TGTGCCAGCACGTTAGGAGTGCCAGCCAAAAACATTCAGTACTTC.

Regarding this clonotype: Given a much more abundant clone one base away, this may be a read error. The chain joins TRBV20-1 to TRBJ2-1; 7 bases align to TRBD1. CDR1 and CDR2 from the germline V gene are DFQATT and SNEGSKA (reference sequence). The junction had 5 bases not matched to a gene; V was cut back by 1 base and J by 5 bases. The CDR3 runs 14 residues. The CDR3 nucleotides are TGCAGTGCTAGAGTGCCACAGGGGCACAATGAGCAGTTCTTC. Protein product: CSARVPQGHNEQFF.

This chain uses TRBV6-1 with TRBJ1-5; 7 bases align to TRBD1. V shed 8 bases and J 11 bases; nucleotides not matched to a gene: 9. CDR3 length equals 12 residues. Germline V gene data show CDR1 as MNHNS and CDR2 as SASEGT. The CDR3 nucleotides read TGTGCCAGCCAAAGCGGACAGGACACCCAGCATTTT. Translating gives CASQSGQDTQHF.

V gene TRBV3-1 combines with J gene TRBJ2-3; the D gene is possibly TRBD1 (5 bases). Trimming took off 1 base at V and 2 bases at J, with 16 bases between the two ends. The length of the CDR3 is 17 residues. The germline gives CDR1 LGHDT, CDR2 YNNKEL (reference sequence). In nucleotides, the CDR3 is TGTGCCAGCAGCCAAGGGGGTACAGGAAAAAACACAGATACGCAGTATTTT. This sequence encodes CASSQGGTGKNTDTQYF.

V and J are TRBV3-1 and TRBJ2-3; 8 bases map to TRBD2. The CDR3 sequence is 17 residues long. CDR1 and CDR2 (germline): LGHDT, YNNKEL (reference sequence). The V and J ends lost 4 bases and 2 bases, in that order; junction bases with no gene match: 11. The CDR3 reads CASSLTETSANTDTQYF. The DNA for the CDR3 is TGTGCCAGCAGCCTCACAGAGACTAGCGCTAACACAGATACGCAGTATTTT.

This clonotype was observed a few times. The chain joins TRBV4-1 to TRBJ2-1, with 9 nucleotides matching TRBD2. The CDR3 covers 15 residues. In germline, CDR1 is MGHRA, CDR2 YSYEKL. V gave up 1 base and J gave up 5 bases; unmatched junction bases: 3. The CDR3 nucleotides read TGCGCCAGCAGCCAAGTAGTAGCGGGGGACAATGAGCAGTTCTTC. It encodes CASSQVVAGDNEQFF.

The chain recombines TRBV2 with TRBJ2-5; 7 bases align to TRBD1. V dropped 4 bases and J dropped 5; count of bases not matched to a gene: 10. Germline V CDR1 and CDR2: SNHLY, FYNNEI. This CDR3 has 15 residues. The CDR3: CASSGTGVVRETQYF. The CDR3 region has the DNA TGTGCCAGCAGTGGCACAGGGGTGGTAAGGGAGACCCAGTACTTC.

The chain recombines TRBV6-1 with TRBJ2-1; maybe TRBD2 (5 bases). The V and J ends lost 6 bases and 8 bases respectively, with 17 bases between them. This CDR3 has 14 amino acids. From germline, CDR1 is MNHNS and CDR2 SASEGT. The CDR3 bases are TGTGCCAGCAGAAGAGGCTTAACGAGGGATGAGCAGTTCTTC. Protein product: CASRRGLTRDEQFF.

The chain recombines TRBV24-1 with TRBJ2-1; D possibly corresponds to TRBD1 (6 bases). CDR3 length: 15 residues. V shed 10 bases and J shed 2 bases, with 17 bases lying between them. Germline values: CDR1 KGHDR, CDR2 SFDVKD. CDR3 residues: CATSDGTPAYNEQFF. The CDR3 nucleotides are TGTGCCACTAGCGACGGGACACCAGCCTACAATGAGCAGTTCTTC.

The chain combines TRBV5-1 with TRBJ2-1; no clear D. This CDR3 spans 13 amino acids. CDR1 SGHRS and CDR2 YFSETQ come from the germline V gene. Trimming took off 0 bases at V and 5 bases at J, with 6 bases between the two ends. The CDR3 DNA reads TGCGCCAGCAGCTTGGCCGTGGACAATGAGCAGTTCTTC. This gives the protein CASSLAVDNEQFF. Together with reference TRBV5-1 and TRBJ2-1, the CDR3 gives the full variable domain: KAGVTQTPRYLIKTRGQQVTLSCSPISGHRSVSWYQQTPGQGLQFLFEYFSETQRNKGNFPGRFSGRQFSNSRSEMNVSTLELGDSALYLCASSLAVDNEQFFGPGTRLTVL.

The V and J genes are TRBV6-2 or TRBV6-3 and TRBJ1-5; TRBD1 is a possible D gene (6 bases). Germline CDR1 is MNHEY and CDR2 is SVGEGT. This CDR3 comprises 14 residues. V lost 6 bases, J lost 6 bases, and 15 bases lay in between. Here the CDR3 DNA reads TGTGCCAGCAGCAAGACAGGCAGAGGTCAGCCCCAGCATTTT. It is translated as CASSKTGRGQPQHF.

V gene TRBV20-1 combines with J gene TRBJ2-7; perhaps TRBD1 as D (5 bases). Germline V gives CDR1 DFQATT, CDR2 SNEGSKA (reference sequence). V was trimmed by 1 base and J by 1 base, leaving 8 bases between them. CDR3 length: 13 residues. The CDR3 DNA reads TGCAGTGCTAGAGCAGGGTTTTCCTACGAGCAGTACTTC. Amino acids: CSARAGFSYEQYF.

Written as DNA, the CDR3 is TGTGCCAGCAGCGCGCAGGGGGCCGACCTCTCGAACACTGAAGCTTTCTTT. It encodes CASSAQGADLSNTEAFF. The chain couples TRBV9 to TRBJ1-1, with TRBD1 identical over 8 bases. The CDR3 totals 17 residues. The germline gives CDR1 SGDLS, CDR2 YYNGEE. V was clipped by 3 bases and J by 1 base; unmatched bases: 11. The variable domain in full, with the rest retrieved from reference TRBV9 and TRBJ1-1, is DSGVTQTPKHLITATGQRVTLRCSPRSGDLSVYWYQQSLDQGLQFLIQYYNGEERAKGNILERFSAQQFPDLHSELNLSSLELGDSALYFCASSAQGADLSNTEAFFGQGTRLTVV.

This clonotype was picked up a small number of times. The rearrangement joins TRBV5-1 to TRBJ2-7; D is unresolved. The germline gives CDR1 SGHRS, CDR2 YFSETQ. This CDR3 comprises 12 residues. Trimming removed 9 bases at V and 2 bases at J, with 12 bases between. This CDR3 reads CATQAGTYEQYF. The CDR3 DNA sequence: TGCGCCACCCAGGCTGGAACCTACGAGCAGTACTTC.

The table lists this clonotype with a few counts. The chain has TRBV13 and TRBJ2-7, with a possible D match to TRBD1 (6 bases). Germline V lookup: CDR1 PRHDT, CDR2 FYEKMQ (reference sequence). The CDR3 has 15 residues. Trimming cost V 5 bases and J 5 bases, with 19 bases left between them. The CDR3 spells CASSRPDSHGDEQYF. Written as DNA, the CDR3 is TGTGCCAGCAGCCGTCCGGACAGCCATGGGGACGAGCAGTACTTC.

The sample holds a few counts of this clonotype. The CDR3 loop is CASRADSYEQYF. The CDR3 DNA sequence: TGTGCCAGCAGGGCGGACAGCTACGAGCAGTACTTC. The chain employs TRBV12-3 or TRBV12-4 and TRBJ2-7; weak D call: TRBD1 (6 bases). There are 12 residues in the CDR3. Trimming took off 6 bases at V and 3 bases at J, with 9 bases between the two ends.

V is TRBV6-1 and J is TRBJ1-2, with no clear D. The V end was cut by 3 bases, the J end by 12 bases, with 14 bases between. The CDR3 spans 12 residues. The germline V gene has CDR1 MNHNS and CDR2 SASEGT. CDR3 DNA: TGTGCCAGCAGTGACACGAGCCCAGAGGACACCTTC. Its translation is CASSDTSPEDTF.

This clonotype was observed a handful of times. This chain uses TRBV6-2 or TRBV6-3 with TRBJ2-4; a weak D match, TRBD1 (5 bases). Germline CDR1 MNHEY, CDR2 SVGEGT. Deletions cut 4 bases from V and 0 bases from J, with 10 bases between. This CDR3 is 15 amino acids long. The CDR3 DNA sequence: TGTGCCAGCAGTTTAGGGGCGATAGCCAAAAACATTCAGTACTTC. Translation gives CASSLGAIAKNIQYF.

This rearrangement joins TRBV4-1 to TRBJ2-1; D remains ambiguous. V was trimmed by 0 bases and J by 4 bases, leaving 13 bases between them. Looked up from germline, CDR1 is MGHRA and CDR2 is YSYEKL. The CDR3 has 16 residues. CDR3 sequence: CASSQEPHSQYNEQFF. As DNA, the CDR3 is TGCGCCAGCAGCCAAGAACCTCACAGCCAATACAATGAGCAGTTCTTC.

J is TRBJ1-2 and V is TRBV4-2; the D is unclear. Germline V gene data show CDR1 as LGHNA and CDR2 as YNFKEQ. Trimming stripped 1 base from V and 8 bases from J, with 14 bases between. The CDR3 extends over 14 amino acids. CDR3 sequence: CASSQGGRPRGYTF. For the CDR3, the DNA is TGTGCCAGCAGCCAAGGGGGTCGCCCTCGAGGCTACACCTTC.

The chain uses TRBV27 and TRBJ2-7; D might be TRBD1 or TRBD2, each matching 5 bases. Germline-derived CDR1 and CDR2 are MNHEY and SMNVEV (reference sequence). The CDR3 runs to 13 residues. Trimming stripped 5 bases from V and 3 bases from J, with 11 bases between. Here the CDR3 DNA reads TGTGCCAGCAGTGGGACGGCCGACTACGAGCAGTACTTC. Amino acids: CASSGTADYEQYF.